A selection of T cell receptor beta chains follows, all from one sample in a study of blood T cell repertoires in COVID-19. Clones were read by immunoSEQ multiplex PCR, and TCRdb kept only the in-frame ones, dropping some. The repertoire consists of approximately 250,000 clones, with roughly 88% occurring once and the leading ten covering around 1.2%. The specimen was PBMCs or T cells enriched from blood (not recorded which). These receptors were taken from a woman aged 40 to 50 with acute COVID-19. Both conserved end residues are trimmed from each CDR3.

j_gene	len	v_gene	CDR3aa
TRBJ1-5	13	TRBV5-1	ASSYLDSFNQPQH
TRBJ1-1	11	TRBV7-8	ASSPYRDTEAF
TRBJ2-7	12	TRBV10-3	AISRQGAAYEQY
TRBJ1-3	11	TRBV18	ASSPSFGGTIY
TRBJ2-3	13	TRBV20-1	SASRGRSRTDTQY
TRBJ2-7	14	TRBV10-3	AISLTQGLAGGEQY
TRBJ1-5	11	TRBV12-3/TRBV12-4	ATGIGTNQPQH
TRBJ2-1	13	TRBV7-2	ASSPMAGRNNEQF
TRBJ2-7	11	TRBV10-3	ATGTSGSYEQY
TRBJ2-2	12	TRBV4-1	ASSQEGSGGELF
TRBJ2-1	14	TRBV2	ASSEIERPDYNEQF
TRBJ2-7	11	TRBV5-1	ASSLGSGAEQY
TRBJ1-3	16	TRBV7-9	ASSSPGTGEGGGNTIY
TRBJ1-2	12	TRBV11-2	ASSLGAANYGYT